The rows below give T cell receptor beta chains drawn from one sample of a study of blood T cell repertoires in COVID-19. Assay: immunoSEQ multiplex PCR; the TCRdb copy retains only in-frame clones and omits some. The table shows 130,000 to 150,000 clones, with around nine tenths occurring only once. The sample was peripheral blood. The source is a woman aged 50 to 60 with active or convalescent COVID-19. The conserved cysteine and the conserved F or W are not part of the CDR3 here. The D gene is left open where the match is weak.

j_gene: TRBJ1-4; v_gene: TRBV27; d_gene: TRBD1; CDR3aa: ASSRITGGSSGKLF
j_gene: TRBJ1-4; v_gene: TRBV28; d_gene: NA; CDR3aa: ASSNRALNEKLF
j_gene: TRBJ2-1; v_gene: TRBV5-4; d_gene: TRBD2; CDR3aa: ASSLSGGNEQF
j_gene: TRBJ2-5; v_gene: TRBV10-2; d_gene: NA; CDR3aa: ASSKRTITEETQY
j_gene: TRBJ1-1; v_gene: TRBV25-1; d_gene: TRBD1; CDR3aa: ASSAQGMEAF
j_gene: TRBJ2-1; v_gene: TRBV6-5; d_gene: NA; CDR3aa: ASSHPPSSYNEQF
j_gene: TRBJ2-1; v_gene: TRBV3-1/TRBV3-2; d_gene: TRBD1; CDR3aa: ASSPGDRGLNEQF
j_gene: TRBJ1-1; v_gene: TRBV18; d_gene: TRBD1; CDR3aa: ASSTGKSGAF
j_gene: TRBJ2-7; v_gene: TRBV7-6; d_gene: NA; CDR3aa: ASSLDTGTYEQY
j_gene: TRBJ2-2; v_gene: TRBV9; d_gene: NA; CDR3aa: ASSVGQSGELF
j_gene: TRBJ2-1; v_gene: TRBV6-5; d_gene: TRBD1; CDR3aa: ASSFPGTGSNEQF
j_gene: TRBJ2-7; v_gene: TRBV5-1; d_gene: TRBD2; CDR3aa: ASSLEWTSGYEQY
j_gene: TRBJ2-2; v_gene: TRBV7-9; d_gene: NA; CDR3aa: ASSLQETAAGELF
j_gene: TRBJ2-5; v_gene: TRBV6-5; d_gene: TRBD1; CDR3aa: ASSYRGTGRETQY
j_gene: TRBJ1-5; v_gene: TRBV12-3/TRBV12-4; d_gene: NA; CDR3aa: ASSFNSNQPQH
j_gene: TRBJ2-7; v_gene: TRBV9; d_gene: NA; CDR3aa: ASSVGQSYEQY
j_gene: TRBJ1-2; v_gene: TRBV9; d_gene: NA; CDR3aa: ASSVALDYGYT
j_gene: TRBJ1-6; v_gene: TRBV7-6; d_gene: TRBD1; CDR3aa: ASSLVVQGNSPLH
j_gene: TRBJ2-3; v_gene: TRBV24-1; d_gene: TRBD2; CDR3aa: ATSVSGSTDTQY
j_gene: TRBJ2-1; v_gene: TRBV6-5; d_gene: TRBD1; CDR3aa: ASSYSQGTYNEQF
j_gene: TRBJ1-3; v_gene: TRBV9; d_gene: NA; CDR3aa: ASSGPVAGNTIY
j_gene: TRBJ2-7; v_gene: TRBV14; d_gene: TRBD1; CDR3aa: ASSARTGTVASYEQY
j_gene: TRBJ2-6; v_gene: TRBV15; d_gene: NA; CDR3aa: ATSLDRFNGANVLT
j_gene: TRBJ1-3; v_gene: TRBV2; d_gene: NA; CDR3aa: ASKGQGRGNTIY
j_gene: TRBJ1-2; v_gene: TRBV6-2/TRBV6-3; d_gene: NA; CDR3aa: ASSYWDINYGYT
j_gene: TRBJ1-1; v_gene: TRBV29-1; d_gene: NA; CDR3aa: SVEDPQGTEAF
j_gene: TRBJ2-7; v_gene: TRBV13; d_gene: TRBD2; CDR3aa: ASSPILAGVGSEQY
j_gene: TRBJ2-7; v_gene: TRBV7-2; d_gene: TRBD2; CDR3aa: ASSDSGGYEQY
j_gene: TRBJ1-2; v_gene: TRBV10-3; d_gene: NA; CDR3aa: AISSDRIYGYT
j_gene: TRBJ1-1; v_gene: TRBV10-3; d_gene: NA; CDR3aa: AISVPAPLRGNTEAF
j_gene: TRBJ1-3; v_gene: TRBV28; d_gene: TRBD1; CDR3aa: ASSLDRLSGNTIY
j_gene: TRBJ2-7; v_gene: TRBV7-8; d_gene: TRBD1; CDR3aa: ASSPQRTGRINEQY
j_gene: TRBJ2-1; v_gene: TRBV5-1; d_gene: TRBD2; CDR3aa: ASSLGLAGGNEQF
j_gene: TRBJ1-1; v_gene: TRBV3-1/TRBV3-2; d_gene: NA; CDR3aa: ASSQDGGGRGTF
j_gene: TRBJ1-2; v_gene: TRBV6-5; d_gene: NA; CDR3aa: ASSYGGGYGYT
j_gene: TRBJ2-5; v_gene: TRBV28; d_gene: NA; CDR3aa: ASSSPVGDGTQY
j_gene: TRBJ1-2; v_gene: TRBV7-8; d_gene: NA; CDR3aa: ASSDDTGRHGYT
j_gene: TRBJ1-2; v_gene: TRBV15; d_gene: TRBD1; CDR3aa: ATSRGGTGVDYT
j_gene: TRBJ2-7; v_gene: TRBV7-2; d_gene: TRBD2; CDR3aa: ASSHRLTSGDFYEQY
j_gene: TRBJ2-7; v_gene: TRBV21-1; d_gene: NA; CDR3aa: ASSLLPPGQGTSYEQY
j_gene: TRBJ2-1; v_gene: TRBV4-3; d_gene: NA; CDR3aa: ASSQDILRLAYNEQF
j_gene: TRBJ1-5; v_gene: TRBV6-6; d_gene: NA; CDR3aa: ASSFGQGAVPGH
j_gene: TRBJ1-1; v_gene: TRBV13; d_gene: TRBD1; CDR3aa: ASSSTGEGTEAF
j_gene: TRBJ1-1; v_gene: TRBV27; d_gene: NA; CDR3aa: ASSSYGGKEDTEAF
j_gene: TRBJ1-6; v_gene: TRBV7-9; d_gene: NA; CDR3aa: ASSLLGAIYNSPLH
j_gene: TRBJ2-2; v_gene: TRBV18; d_gene: NA; CDR3aa: ASSERLPNTGELF
j_gene: TRBJ1-1; v_gene: TRBV5-1; d_gene: TRBD1; CDR3aa: ASSYGQGSTEAF
j_gene: TRBJ1-1; v_gene: TRBV4-2; d_gene: NA; CDR3aa: ASSQDGGGRARGTEAF